This T cell receptor beta chain was retrieved from a study of T-cell memory formation after mild COVID-19. TCRdb used MiXCR to reprocess the 5' RACE reads, holding one entry per CDR3 protein. The sample records roughly 4,700 distinct CDR3 sequences, under 45% being singletons. What was sequenced was PBMCs or a T cell subset sorted from them (not recorded which). This sequence originates from an adult who had mild COVID-19 (a few samples of this study predate the infection). Cell type and time point are not known.

Written as DNA, the CDR3 is TGTGCCAGCAGCCGCGACAGCACAGATACGCAGTATTTT. This gives the protein CASSRDSTDTQYF. The chain recombines TRBV3-1 with TRBJ2-3; no clear D gene. Looked up from germline, CDR1 is LGHDT and CDR2 is YNNKEL (reference sequence). Trimming pared 4 bases from V and 0 bases from J, leaving 5 bases between. The CDR3 has 13 amino acids.